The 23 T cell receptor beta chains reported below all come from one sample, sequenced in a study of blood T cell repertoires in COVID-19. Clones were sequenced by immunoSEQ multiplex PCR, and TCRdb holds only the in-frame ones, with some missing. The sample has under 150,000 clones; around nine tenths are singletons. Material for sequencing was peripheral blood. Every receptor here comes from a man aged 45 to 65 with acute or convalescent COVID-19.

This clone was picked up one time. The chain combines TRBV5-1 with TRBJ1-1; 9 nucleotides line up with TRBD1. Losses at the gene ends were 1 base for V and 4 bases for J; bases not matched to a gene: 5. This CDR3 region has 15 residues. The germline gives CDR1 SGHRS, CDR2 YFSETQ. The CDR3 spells CASSLTGGSGTEAFF. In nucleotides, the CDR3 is TGCGCCAGCAGCTTGACAGGGGGCAGTGGCACTGAAGCTTTCTTT. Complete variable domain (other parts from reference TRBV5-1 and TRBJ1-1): KAGVTQTPRYLIKTRGQQVTLSCSPISGHRSVSWYQQTPGQGLQFLFEYFSETQRNKGNFPGRFSGRQFSNSRSEMNVSTLELGDSALYLCASSLTGGSGTEAFFGQGTRLTVV.

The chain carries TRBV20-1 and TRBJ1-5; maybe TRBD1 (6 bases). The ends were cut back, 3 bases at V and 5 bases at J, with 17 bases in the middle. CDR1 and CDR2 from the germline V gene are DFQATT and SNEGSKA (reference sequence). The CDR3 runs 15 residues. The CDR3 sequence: CSASAFGRGDQPQHF. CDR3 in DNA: TGCAGTGCTAGTGCATTCGGGAGGGGGGATCAGCCCCAGCATTTT.

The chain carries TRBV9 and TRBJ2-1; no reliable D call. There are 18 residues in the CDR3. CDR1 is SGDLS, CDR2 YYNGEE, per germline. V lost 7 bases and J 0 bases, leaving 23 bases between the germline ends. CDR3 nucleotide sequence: TGTGCCAGCGGCCTCGGCAGTCGCGGCCGAAGCTCCTACAATGAGCAGTTCTTC. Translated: CASGLGSRGRSSYNEQFF.

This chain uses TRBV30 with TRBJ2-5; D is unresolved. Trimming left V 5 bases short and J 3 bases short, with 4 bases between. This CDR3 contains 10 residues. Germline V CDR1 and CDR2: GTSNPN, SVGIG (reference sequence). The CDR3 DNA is TGTGCCTGGGGCAAAGAGACCCAGTACTTC. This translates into CAWGKETQYF.

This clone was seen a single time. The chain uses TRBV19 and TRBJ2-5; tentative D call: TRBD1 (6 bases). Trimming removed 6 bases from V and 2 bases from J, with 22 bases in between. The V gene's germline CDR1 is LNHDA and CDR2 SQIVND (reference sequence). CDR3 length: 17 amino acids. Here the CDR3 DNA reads TGTGCCAGTAGCTTAAAACAATGGAGGACAGAGCAAGAGACCCAGTACTTC. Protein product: CASSLKQWRTEQETQYF.

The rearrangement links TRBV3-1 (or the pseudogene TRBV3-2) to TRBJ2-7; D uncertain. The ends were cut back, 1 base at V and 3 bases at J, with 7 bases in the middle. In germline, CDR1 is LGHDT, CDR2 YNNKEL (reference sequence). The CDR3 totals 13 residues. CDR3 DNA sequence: TGTGCCAGCAGCCAAGCCTCAGGCTACGAGCAGTACTTC. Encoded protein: CASSQASGYEQYF.

This CDR3 reads CASSLWGTSANPIYF. CDR3 coding DNA: TGTGCCAGCAGCTTGTGGGGGACTTCAGCTAATCCCATATATTTT. The gene calls are TRBV7-2 and TRBJ1-3; the D gene is possibly TRBD1 (5 bases). CDR1 and CDR2 from the germline V gene are SGHTA and FQGNSA. This CDR3 comprises 15 residues. The ends were cut back, 3 bases at V and 11 bases at J, with 20 bases in the middle.

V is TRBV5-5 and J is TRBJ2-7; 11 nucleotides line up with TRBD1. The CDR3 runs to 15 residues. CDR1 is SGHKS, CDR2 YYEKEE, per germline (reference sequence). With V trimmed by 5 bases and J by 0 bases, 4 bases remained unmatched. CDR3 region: CASRAGQGVSYEQYF. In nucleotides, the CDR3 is TGTGCCAGCAGAGCGGGACAGGGGGTCTCCTACGAGCAGTACTTC.

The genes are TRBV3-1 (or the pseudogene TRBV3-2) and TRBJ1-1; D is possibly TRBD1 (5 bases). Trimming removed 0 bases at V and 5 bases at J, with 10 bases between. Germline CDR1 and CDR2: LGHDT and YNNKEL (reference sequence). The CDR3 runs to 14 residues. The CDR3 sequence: CASSQEGGRTEAFF. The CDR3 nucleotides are TGTGCCAGCAGCCAAGAGGGGGGAAGAACTGAAGCTTTCTTT.

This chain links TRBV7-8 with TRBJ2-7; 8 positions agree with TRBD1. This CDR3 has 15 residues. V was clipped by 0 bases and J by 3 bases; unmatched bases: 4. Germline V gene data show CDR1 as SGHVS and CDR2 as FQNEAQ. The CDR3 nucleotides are TGTGCCAGCAGCTTAGCCGGGACAGGAGTCTACGAGCAGTACTTC. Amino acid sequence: CASSLAGTGVYEQYF.

The CDR3 nucleotides are TGTGCCAGCAGCTTCCCCGACAGGGAAACAGATACGCAGTATTTT. This codes for CASSFPDRETDTQYF. This chain connects TRBV11-1 to TRBJ2-3, with 7 bases matching TRBD1. The CDR3 is 15 residues long. Germline-derived CDR1 and CDR2 are SGHAT and FQDESV (reference sequence). V shed 3 bases, J shed 3 bases, and the junction held 6 bases outside the gene matches.

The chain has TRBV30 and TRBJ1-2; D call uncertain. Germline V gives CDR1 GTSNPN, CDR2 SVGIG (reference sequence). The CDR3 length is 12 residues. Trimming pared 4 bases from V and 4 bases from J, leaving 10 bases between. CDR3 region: CAWTVGGYGYTF. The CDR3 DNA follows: TGTGCCTGGACGGTGGGAGGCTATGGCTACACCTTC.

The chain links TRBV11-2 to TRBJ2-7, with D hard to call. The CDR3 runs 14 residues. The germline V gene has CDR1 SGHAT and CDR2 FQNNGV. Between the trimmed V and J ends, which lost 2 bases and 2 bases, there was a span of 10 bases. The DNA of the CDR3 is TGTGCCAGCAGCTTAAGAGCACAGACCTACGAGCAGTACTTC. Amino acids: CASSLRAQTYEQYF.

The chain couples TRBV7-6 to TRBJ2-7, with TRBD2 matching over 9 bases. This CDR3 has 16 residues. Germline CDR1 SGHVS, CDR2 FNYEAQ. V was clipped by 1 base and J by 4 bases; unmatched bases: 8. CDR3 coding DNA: TGTGCCAGCAGCTTAGTGTCGACTAGCGGAGAGTACGAGCAGTACTTC. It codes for CASSLVSTSGEYEQYF.

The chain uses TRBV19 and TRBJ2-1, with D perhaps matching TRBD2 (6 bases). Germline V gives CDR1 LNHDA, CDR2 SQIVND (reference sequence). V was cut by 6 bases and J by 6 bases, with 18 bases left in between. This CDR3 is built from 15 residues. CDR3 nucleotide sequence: TGTGCCAGTAGCGCGACCGGGAGTTGGTTCAATGAGCAGTTCTTC. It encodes CASSATGSWFNEQFF.

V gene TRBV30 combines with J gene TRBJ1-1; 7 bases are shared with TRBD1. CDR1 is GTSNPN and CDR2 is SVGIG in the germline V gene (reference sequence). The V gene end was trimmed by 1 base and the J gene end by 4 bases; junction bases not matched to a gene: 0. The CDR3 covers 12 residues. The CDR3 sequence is CAWSGDSTEAFF. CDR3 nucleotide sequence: TGTGCCTGGAGTGGGGACAGCACTGAAGCTTTCTTT. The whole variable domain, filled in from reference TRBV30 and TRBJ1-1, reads SQTIHQWPATLVQPVGSPLSLECTVEGTSNPNLYWYRQAAGRGLQLLFYSVGIGQISSEVPQNLSASRPQDRQFILSSKKLLLSDSGFYLCAWSGDSTEAFFGQGTRLTVV.

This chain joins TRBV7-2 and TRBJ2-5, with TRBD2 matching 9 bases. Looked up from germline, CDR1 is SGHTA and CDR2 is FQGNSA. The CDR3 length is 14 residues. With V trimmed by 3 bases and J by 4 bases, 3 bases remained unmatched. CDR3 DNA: TGTGCCAGCAGCTTCCTTAGCGGGGGAGAGACCCAGTACTTC. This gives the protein CASSFLSGGETQYF.

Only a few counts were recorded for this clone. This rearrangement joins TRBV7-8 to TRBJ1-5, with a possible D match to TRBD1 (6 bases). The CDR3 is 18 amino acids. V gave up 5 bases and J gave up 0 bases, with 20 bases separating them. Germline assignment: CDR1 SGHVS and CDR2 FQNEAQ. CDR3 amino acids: CASSQNREGLDSNQPQHF. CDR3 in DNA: TGTGCCAGCAGCCAGAACAGGGAGGGTTTAGATAGCAATCAGCCCCAGCATTTT.

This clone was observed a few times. The CDR3 sequence is CSVEDFEAREQYF. CDR3 DNA: TGCAGCGTTGAAGATTTTGAGGCGCGGGAGCAGTACTTC. The rearrangement uses TRBV29-1 and TRBJ2-7; no reliable D call. The V gene lost 0 bases and the J gene lost 7 bases, with 13 bases spanning the gap. Germline V gives CDR1 SQVTM, CDR2 ANQGSEA. CDR3 length: 13 amino acids.

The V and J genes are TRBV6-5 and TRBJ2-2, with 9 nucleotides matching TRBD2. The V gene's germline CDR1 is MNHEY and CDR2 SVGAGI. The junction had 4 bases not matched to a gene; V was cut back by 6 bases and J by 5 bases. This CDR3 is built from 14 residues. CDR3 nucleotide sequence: TGTGCCAGCAGACCGGGACTAGCTACCGGGGAGCTGTTTTTT. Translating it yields CASRPGLATGELFF.

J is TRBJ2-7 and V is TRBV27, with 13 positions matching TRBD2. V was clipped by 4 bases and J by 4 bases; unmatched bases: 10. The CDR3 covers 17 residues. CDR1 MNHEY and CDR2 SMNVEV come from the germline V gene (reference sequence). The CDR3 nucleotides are TGTGCCAGCAGTTCGCGGACTAGCGGGAGTGGGGTTTACGAGCAGTACTTC. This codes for CASSSRTSGSGVYEQYF.

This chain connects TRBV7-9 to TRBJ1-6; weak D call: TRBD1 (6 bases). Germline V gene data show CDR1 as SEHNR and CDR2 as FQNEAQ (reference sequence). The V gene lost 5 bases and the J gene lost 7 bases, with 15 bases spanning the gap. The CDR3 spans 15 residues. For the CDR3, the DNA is TGTGCCAGCAGCCTACAAGGGGGGGAAAATTCACCCCTCCACTTT. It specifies CASSLQGGENSPLHF.

CDR3 sequence reads: CASSQGMGRNIQYF. Here the CDR3 DNA reads TGTGCCAGCAGCCAGGGCATGGGGAGGAACATTCAGTACTTC. This chain connects TRBV6-6 to TRBJ2-4, with D tentatively TRBD2 (6 bases). Trimming pared 6 bases from V and 7 bases from J, leaving 16 bases between. The CDR3 is 14 amino acids. The V gene's germline CDR1 is MNHNY and CDR2 SVGAGI (reference sequence).